This is a list of T cell receptor beta chains from one sample in a study of OX40 agonist ivuxolimab in advanced cancers. The repertoire was sequenced with immunoSEQ multiplex PCR; TCRdb's copy has only in-frame clones and lacks some. The repertoire holds just under 75,000 clones, with 90% to 95% as singletons. The specimen was CD4+ or CD8+ T cells sorted from blood, collected in a trial of the OX40 agonist ivuxolimab. These receptors were collected from an adult with an advanced solid tumor such as melanoma, head and neck, liver or kidney cancer. CDR3s include the opening cysteine and the closing phenylalanine or tryptophan. The D gene is left open where the match is weak. Not all rows give a size; the values are once, few, many and, for expanded clones, a class.

TGTGCCAGCTCACCGGGGACTAGCGGGTTGGGAACAGATACGCAGTATTTT,CASSPGTSGLGTDTQYF,TRBJ2-3,TRBD2,NA,TRBV18
TGTGCCAGCAGTGAAGGACAGGGTCAACAGCCCCAGCATTTT,CASSEGQGQQPQHF,TRBJ1-5,TRBD1,NA,TRBV6-1
TGTGCCAGCAGCCAGCTAGGGTCTTCCGGGGAGCTGTTTTTT,CASSQLGSSGELFF,TRBJ2-2,NA,NA,TRBV6-5
TGTGCCAGTAGTATCGGGGGACTGGGGGAAATCGCAGATACGCAGTATTTT,CASSIGGLGEIADTQYF,TRBJ2-3,NA,NA,TRBV19
TGTGCCAGCAGCTGGGGGACAGGGAACTACAATGAGCAGTTCTTC,CASSWGTGNYNEQFF,TRBJ2-1,TRBD1,NA,TRBV11-2
TGCAGCGTTGATGGGCAGGGGGGTGAAAAACTGTTTTTT,CSVDGQGGEKLFF,TRBJ1-4,TRBD1,NA,TRBV29-1
TGTGCCTGGAGTGTAGTGGCAAACGAGCAGTACTTC,CAWSVVANEQYF,TRBJ2-7,NA,NA,TRBV30
TGTGCCACTTACCCAGGGTTGAGGAATGAGCAGTTCTTC,CATYPGLRNEQFF,TRBJ2-1,NA,NA,TRBV10-3
TGTGCCATCAGTGCGACAGATACGCAGTGTTTT,CAISATDTQCF,TRBJ2-3,NA,NA,TRBV10-3
TGCGCCAGCAGCCAAGATCACCCAGGGTTTAACTATGGCTACACCTTC,CASSQDHPGFNYGYTF,TRBJ1-2,NA,NA,TRBV4-3
TGTGCCAGCAGCGGCAGCCGGGGTTGGGGTTACAATGAGCAGTTCTTC,CASSGSRGWGYNEQFF,TRBJ2-1,NA,NA,TRBV9
TGTGCCAGCAGCGTATCAGACCTGAACACCGGGGAGCTGTTTTTT,CASSVSDLNTGELFF,TRBJ2-2,NA,NA,TRBV9
TGTGCCAGCAGCTCCACCGTCGGGGCGGGAGGCGAGCAGTACTTC,CASSSTVGAGGEQYF,TRBJ2-7,TRBD2,NA,TRBV7-8
TGTGCCAGCAGCCTCGGACTAGCCCAAGAGACCCAGTACTTC,CASSLGLAQETQYF,TRBJ2-5,TRBD2,NA,TRBV5-5
TGTGCCAGCAGCTTATCCGCGGGATCAGCATTAGAGACCCAGTACTTC,CASSLSAGSALETQYF,TRBJ2-5,NA,NA,TRBV7-2
TGTGCCAGCAGCATGGGGACACTTAAACAGCCCCAGCATTTT,CASSMGTLKQPQHF,TRBJ1-5,NA,NA,TRBV28
TGTGCCTGGAGTATCTACTCTGGAAACACCATATATTTT,CAWSIYSGNTIYF,TRBJ1-3,NA,NA,TRBV30
TGTGCCAGCAGTTTGGGCGGGGGCACGGTAGATACGCAGTATTTT,CASSLGGGTVDTQYF,TRBJ2-3,NA,NA,TRBV6-5
TGCGCCAGCAGCCAAGTCAGGGGGGATTCACCCCTCCACTTT,CASSQVRGDSPLHF,TRBJ1-6,TRBD1,NA,TRBV4-3
TGTGCCAGCAGCTTAGCCGCCGAGCAGTACTTC,CASSLAAEQYF,TRBJ2-7,NA,NA,TRBV11-3
TGTGCCACCGAGGACAGGAGCTCTGGAAACACCATATATTTT,CATEDRSSGNTIYF,TRBJ1-3,TRBD1,few,TRBV10-3
TGTGCCAGCAGTTACTTTCGGCAGGGGGGGTTCTTC,CASSYFRQGGFF,TRBJ2-1,NA,once,TRBV6-5
TGTGCCAGCTCACCATTGGGACAGGGGATTGGGGAAAAACTGTTTTTT,CASSPLGQGIGEKLFF,TRBJ1-4,TRBD1,NA,TRBV18